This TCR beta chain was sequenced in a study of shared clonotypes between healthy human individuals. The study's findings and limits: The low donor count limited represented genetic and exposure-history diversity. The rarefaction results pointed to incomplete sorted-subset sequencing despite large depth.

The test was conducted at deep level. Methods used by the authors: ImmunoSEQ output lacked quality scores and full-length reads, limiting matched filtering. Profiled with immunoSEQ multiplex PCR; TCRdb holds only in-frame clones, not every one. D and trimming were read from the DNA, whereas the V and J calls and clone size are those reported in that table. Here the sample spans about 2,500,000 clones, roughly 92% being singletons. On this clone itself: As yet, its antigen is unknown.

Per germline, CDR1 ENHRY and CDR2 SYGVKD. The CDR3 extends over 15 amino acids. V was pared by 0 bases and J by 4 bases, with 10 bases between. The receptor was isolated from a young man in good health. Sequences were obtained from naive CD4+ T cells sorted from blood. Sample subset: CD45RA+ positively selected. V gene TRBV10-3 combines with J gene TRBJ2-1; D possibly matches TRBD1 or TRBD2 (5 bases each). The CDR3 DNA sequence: TGTGCCATCAGTGAGTCCCGGGACGGTTACAATGAGCAGTTCTTC. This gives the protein CAISESRDGYNEQFF.